Listed below are T cell receptor beta chains from one sample, sequenced in a study of identical twins. TCRdb reprocessed the 5' RACE reads with MiXCR, giving one entry per CDR3 protein. The sample lists around 340,000 distinct CDR3 sequences, about 9% occurring once. The sample taken for sequencing was naive T cells sorted from blood. The source of these receptors is a woman between 50 and 59 years old in good health. Each CDR3 is given with its conserved first and last residue. Each record gives: J gene, clone size, V gene, D gene, CDR3 DNA, CDR3 protein. A D gene is named only where the DNA matches it firmly. Some rows mark clone size as missing; the rest say once, few, many or name a class of expanded clone.

j_gene: TRBJ2-1; abundance: few; v_gene: TRBV5-1; d_gene: TRBD1; CDR3nt: TGCGCCAGCAGCTTAGACAGGGGGACACTCAATGAGCAGTTCTTC; CDR3aa: CASSLDRGTLNEQFF
j_gene: TRBJ1-1; abundance: -; v_gene: TRBV12-3/TRBV12-4; d_gene: -; CDR3nt: TGTGCCAGCAGTTTACCAGGGGTTGAAGCTTTCTTT; CDR3aa: CASSLPGVEAFF
j_gene: TRBJ2-4; abundance: -; v_gene: TRBV5-1; d_gene: -; CDR3nt: TGCGCCAGCAGCTTGCCTACGAACCAAGCCAAAAACATTCAGTACTTC; CDR3aa: CASSLPTNQAKNIQYF
j_gene: TRBJ1-1; abundance: few; v_gene: TRBV11-3; d_gene: -; CDR3nt: TGTGCCAGCAAAGGGGAAACTGAAGCTTTCTTT; CDR3aa: CASKGETEAFF
j_gene: TRBJ1-1; abundance: once; v_gene: TRBV12-3/TRBV12-4; d_gene: -; CDR3nt: TGTGCCAGCAACAAGAGGGGGGGACTGAACACTGAAGCTTTCTTT; CDR3aa: CASNKRGGLNTEAFF
j_gene: TRBJ1-2; abundance: few; v_gene: TRBV29-1; d_gene: TRBD1; CDR3nt: TGCAGCGTTGATCCAGGGGGGAGCTATGGCTACACCTTC; CDR3aa: CSVDPGGSYGYTF
j_gene: TRBJ2-5; abundance: many; v_gene: TRBV9; d_gene: -; CDR3nt: TGTGCCAGCAGCGTAGCCCCCACGGCGGAGACCCAGTACTTC; CDR3aa: CASSVAPTAETQYF
j_gene: TRBJ2-7; abundance: few; v_gene: TRBV20-1; d_gene: -; CDR3nt: TGCAGTGTCAGGACCAGCGGAGTCTACGAGCAGTACTTC; CDR3aa: CSVRTSGVYEQYF
j_gene: TRBJ2-1; abundance: -; v_gene: TRBV12-5; d_gene: -; CDR3nt: TGTGCTAGTGCCCTTGTGGGGTCTTCCTACAATGAGCAGTTCTTC; CDR3aa: CASALVGSSYNEQFF
j_gene: TRBJ1-1; abundance: -; v_gene: TRBV27; d_gene: TRBD1; CDR3nt: TGTGCCAGCAGTTGGTGGGGGACAGGGGAGACTGAAGCTTTCTTT; CDR3aa: CASSWWGTGETEAFF
j_gene: TRBJ2-5; abundance: -; v_gene: TRBV6-2/TRBV6-3; d_gene: -; CDR3nt: TGTGCCAGCAGTTACTCAACCGGACGGGCGGGGGAGACCCAGTACTTC; CDR3aa: CASSYSTGRAGETQYF
j_gene: TRBJ2-4; abundance: -; v_gene: TRBV5-1; d_gene: -; CDR3nt: TGCGCCAGCAGCTTGGACAGTTCCAAAAACATTCAGTACTTC; CDR3aa: CASSLDSSKNIQYF
j_gene: TRBJ1-4; abundance: many; v_gene: TRBV5-1; d_gene: -; CDR3nt: TGCGCCAGCAGCTCGGACGCAGGTCGGGAAAAACTGTTTTTT; CDR3aa: CASSSDAGREKLFF
j_gene: TRBJ1-4; abundance: few; v_gene: TRBV7-2; d_gene: -; CDR3nt: TGTGCCAGCAGCGACCCGTGGGGAAATGAAAAACTGTTTTTT; CDR3aa: CASSDPWGNEKLFF
j_gene: TRBJ2-1; abundance: few; v_gene: TRBV28; d_gene: -; CDR3nt: TGTGCCAGCAGTTTCGGAGGGCCGAATGAGCAGTTCTTC; CDR3aa: CASSFGGPNEQFF
j_gene: TRBJ2-3; abundance: once; v_gene: TRBV20-1; d_gene: -; CDR3nt: TGCAGTGCCAATTTGGGGGGGGCGCAGGCAGATACGCAGTATTTT; CDR3aa: CSANLGGAQADTQYF
j_gene: TRBJ2-1; abundance: -; v_gene: TRBV7-9; d_gene: -; CDR3nt: TGTGCCAGCAGCTTAGTGCGACAGGTTCTGTTCTTC; CDR3aa: CASSLVRQVLFF
j_gene: TRBJ2-3; abundance: -; v_gene: TRBV11-2; d_gene: TRBD2; CDR3nt: TGTGCCAGCAACCTTCTCCGACTAGCGGGAGGGGATACGCAGTATTTT; CDR3aa: CASNLLRLAGGDTQYF
j_gene: TRBJ2-7; abundance: -; v_gene: TRBV20-1; d_gene: -; CDR3nt: TGCAGTGCTACCTCTCCGGGAGATGGCTTTGACGAGCAGTACTTC; CDR3aa: CSATSPGDGFDEQYF
j_gene: TRBJ1-1; abundance: many; v_gene: TRBV5-6; d_gene: -; CDR3nt: TGTGCCAGCAGCTTATACGGTACGGCTTTCTTT; CDR3aa: CASSLYGTAFF
j_gene: TRBJ1-2; abundance: -; v_gene: TRBV2; d_gene: TRBD1; CDR3nt: TGTGCCAGCAGTGGACAGGGGGCGATCTATGGCTACACCTTC; CDR3aa: CASSGQGAIYGYTF
j_gene: TRBJ2-1; abundance: few; v_gene: TRBV12-3/TRBV12-4; d_gene: -; CDR3nt: TGTGCCAGCAGGCCGCCTGACGGTCGTAACTACAATGAGCAGTTCTTC; CDR3aa: CASRPPDGRNYNEQFF
j_gene: TRBJ2-3; abundance: -; v_gene: TRBV20-1; d_gene: TRBD2; CDR3nt: TGCAGTGCTATCGGACTAGCGGGGCGCACAGATACGCAGTATTTT; CDR3aa: CSAIGLAGRTDTQYF
j_gene: TRBJ2-2; abundance: -; v_gene: TRBV6-2/TRBV6-3; d_gene: -; CDR3nt: TGTGCCAGCAGGGTCTGGGTCGGGGAGCTGTTTTTT; CDR3aa: CASRVWVGELFF
j_gene: TRBJ1-2; abundance: few; v_gene: TRBV5-1; d_gene: TRBD1; CDR3nt: TGCGCCAGCAGCCAGTTGGGACAGGCGAACTATGGCTACACCTTC; CDR3aa: CASSQLGQANYGYTF
j_gene: TRBJ2-1; abundance: few; v_gene: TRBV27; d_gene: TRBD2; CDR3nt: TGTGCCAGCAGCGACTGGACTAGCGGGATAGATGAGCAGTTCTTC; CDR3aa: CASSDWTSGIDEQFF
j_gene: TRBJ2-1; abundance: -; v_gene: TRBV6-1; d_gene: TRBD1; CDR3nt: TGTGCCAGCAGTGGATTACCGGGACAGGGGAGCAATGAGCAGTTCTTC; CDR3aa: CASSGLPGQGSNEQFF
j_gene: TRBJ2-1; abundance: few; v_gene: TRBV20-1; d_gene: TRBD2; CDR3nt: TGCAGTGCTAGACCTTCGACTAGCGGGAGAACCCTCTCCTACAATGAGCAGTTCTTC; CDR3aa: CSARPSTSGRTLSYNEQFF
j_gene: TRBJ1-5; abundance: many; v_gene: TRBV9; d_gene: TRBD1; CDR3nt: TGTGCCAGCAGCCCAGAAGGACAGGGGTCTCAGCCCCAGCATTTT; CDR3aa: CASSPEGQGSQPQHF
j_gene: TRBJ2-5; abundance: -; v_gene: TRBV10-3; d_gene: TRBD1; CDR3nt: TGTGCCATCAGGGCCGGGGACAGGGGAGAGACCCAGTACTTC; CDR3aa: CAIRAGDRGETQYF
j_gene: TRBJ2-5; abundance: few; v_gene: TRBV10-3; d_gene: -; CDR3nt: TGTGCCATCAGTGATGACGGCGCTCTTCAGGGAGAGACCCAGTACTTC; CDR3aa: CAISDDGALQGETQYF
j_gene: TRBJ1-2; abundance: -; v_gene: TRBV12-3/TRBV12-4; d_gene: TRBD1; CDR3nt: TGTGCCAGCAGTTCGGACAGGTACGGCTACACCTTC; CDR3aa: CASSSDRYGYTF
j_gene: TRBJ2-5; abundance: -; v_gene: TRBV7-2; d_gene: -; CDR3nt: TGTGCCAGCAGCTCGAAGTCAAAGGCGACCCAGTACTTC; CDR3aa: CASSSKSKATQYF
j_gene: TRBJ2-2; abundance: few; v_gene: TRBV29-1; d_gene: TRBD2; CDR3nt: TGCAGCGTTGCGGCGGGAGGGGGCACCGGGGAGCTGTTTTTT; CDR3aa: CSVAAGGGTGELFF
j_gene: TRBJ1-5; abundance: -; v_gene: TRBV15; d_gene: -; CDR3nt: TGTGCCACCGGGCAGAATAGCAATCAGCCCCAGCATTTT; CDR3aa: CATGQNSNQPQHF
j_gene: TRBJ2-3; abundance: -; v_gene: TRBV11-2; d_gene: TRBD2; CDR3nt: TGTGCCAGCAGCTTAACGGGCGGGGGTGGCCCAGATACGCAGTATTTT; CDR3aa: CASSLTGGGGPDTQYF
j_gene: TRBJ2-2; abundance: many; v_gene: TRBV29-1; d_gene: TRBD1; CDR3nt: TGCAGCGTGATGGACAGGGGGAACACCGGGGAGCTGTTTTTT; CDR3aa: CSVMDRGNTGELFF
j_gene: TRBJ1-1; abundance: -; v_gene: TRBV10-3; d_gene: -; CDR3nt: TGTGCCATCAGTGAGTCGACGGGTGCGAGGGCTTTCTTT; CDR3aa: CAISESTGARAFF
j_gene: TRBJ1-4; abundance: few; v_gene: TRBV27; d_gene: -; CDR3nt: TGTGCCAGCAGTTTATCGGGGGGGCTAGGAGAAAAACTGTTTTTT; CDR3aa: CASSLSGGLGEKLFF
j_gene: TRBJ2-1; abundance: few; v_gene: TRBV5-1; d_gene: TRBD2; CDR3nt: TGCGCCAGCAGCTCTATAGCGGGAGGGGACAATGAGCAGTTCTTC; CDR3aa: CASSSIAGGDNEQFF
j_gene: TRBJ2-1; abundance: -; v_gene: TRBV19; d_gene: TRBD2; CDR3nt: TGTGCCAGTAAGCGGGGAGGGACTAGGGGAAATGTGCAGTTCTTC; CDR3aa: CASKRGGTRGNVQFF